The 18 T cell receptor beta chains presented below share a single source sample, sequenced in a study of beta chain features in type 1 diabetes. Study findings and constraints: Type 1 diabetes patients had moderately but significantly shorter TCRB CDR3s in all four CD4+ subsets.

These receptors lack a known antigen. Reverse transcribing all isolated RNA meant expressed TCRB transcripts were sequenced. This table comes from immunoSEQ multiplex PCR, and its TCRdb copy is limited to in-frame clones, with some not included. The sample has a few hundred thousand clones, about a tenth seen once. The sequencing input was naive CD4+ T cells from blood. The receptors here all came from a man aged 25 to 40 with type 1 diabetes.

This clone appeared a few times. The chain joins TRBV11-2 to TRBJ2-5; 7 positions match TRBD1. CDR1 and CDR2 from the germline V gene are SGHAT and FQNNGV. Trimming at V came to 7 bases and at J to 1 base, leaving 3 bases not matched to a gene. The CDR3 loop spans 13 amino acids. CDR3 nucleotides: TGTGCCAGCACCCGGGACAGCCAAGAGACCCAGTACTTC. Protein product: CASTRDSQETQYF.

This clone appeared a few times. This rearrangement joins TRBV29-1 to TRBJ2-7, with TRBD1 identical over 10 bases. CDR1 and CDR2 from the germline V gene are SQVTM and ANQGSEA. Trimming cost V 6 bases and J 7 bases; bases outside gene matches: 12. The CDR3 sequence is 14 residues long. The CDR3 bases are TGCAGCGTGCGAACCGGGACAGGGGTTCGGGAGCAGTACTTC. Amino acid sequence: CSVRTGTGVREQYF.

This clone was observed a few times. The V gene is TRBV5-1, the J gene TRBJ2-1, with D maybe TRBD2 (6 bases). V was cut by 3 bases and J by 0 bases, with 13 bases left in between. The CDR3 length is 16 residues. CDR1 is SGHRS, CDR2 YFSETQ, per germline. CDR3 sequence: CASSSGVGSSYNEQFF. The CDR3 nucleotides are TGCGCCAGCAGCTCGGGGGTCGGCAGCTCCTACAATGAGCAGTTCTTC.

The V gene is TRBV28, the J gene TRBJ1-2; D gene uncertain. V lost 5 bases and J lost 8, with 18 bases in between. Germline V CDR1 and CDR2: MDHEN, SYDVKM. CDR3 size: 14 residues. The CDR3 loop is CASSPPGRVRGYTF. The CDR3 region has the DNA TGTGCCAGCAGTCCCCCTGGGAGGGTACGCGGCTACACCTTC.

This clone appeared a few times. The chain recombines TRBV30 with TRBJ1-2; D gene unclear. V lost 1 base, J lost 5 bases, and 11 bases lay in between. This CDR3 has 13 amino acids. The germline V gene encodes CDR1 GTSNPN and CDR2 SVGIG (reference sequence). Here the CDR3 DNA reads TGTGCCTGGAGTGCCTGGACGGGATATGGCTACACCTTC. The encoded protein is CAWSAWTGYGYTF.

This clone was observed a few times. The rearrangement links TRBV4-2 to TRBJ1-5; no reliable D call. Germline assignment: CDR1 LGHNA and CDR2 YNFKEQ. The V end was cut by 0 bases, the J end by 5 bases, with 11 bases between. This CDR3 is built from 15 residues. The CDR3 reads CASSQDLVGDQPQHF. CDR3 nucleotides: TGTGCCAGCAGCCAAGATTTGGTGGGCGATCAGCCCCAGCATTTT.

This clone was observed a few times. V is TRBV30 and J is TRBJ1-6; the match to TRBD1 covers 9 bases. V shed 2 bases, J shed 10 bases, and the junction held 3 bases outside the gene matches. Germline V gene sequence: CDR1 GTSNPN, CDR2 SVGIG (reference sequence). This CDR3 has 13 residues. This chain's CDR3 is CAWSQTGGSPLHF. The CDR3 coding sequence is TGTGCCTGGAGTCAGACAGGGGGGTCACCCCTCCACTTT.

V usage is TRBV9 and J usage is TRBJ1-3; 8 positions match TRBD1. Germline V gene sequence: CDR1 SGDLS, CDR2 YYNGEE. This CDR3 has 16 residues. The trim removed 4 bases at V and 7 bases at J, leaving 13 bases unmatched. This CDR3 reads CASSPNLDRGTNTIYF. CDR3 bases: TGTGCCAGCAGCCCTAACCTCGACAGGGGAACGAACACCATATATTTT.

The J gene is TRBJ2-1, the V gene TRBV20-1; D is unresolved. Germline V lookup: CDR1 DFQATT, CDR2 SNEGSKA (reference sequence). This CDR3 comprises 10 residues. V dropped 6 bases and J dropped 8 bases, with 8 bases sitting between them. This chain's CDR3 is CSAANHEQFF. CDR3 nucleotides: TGCAGTGCCGCGAACCATGAGCAGTTCTTC.

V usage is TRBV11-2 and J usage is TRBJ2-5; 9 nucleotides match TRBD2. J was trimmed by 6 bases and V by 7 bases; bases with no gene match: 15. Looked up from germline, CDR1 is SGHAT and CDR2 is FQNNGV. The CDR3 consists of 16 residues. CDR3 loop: CASTLRGGGAVKTQYF. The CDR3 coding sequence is TGTGCCAGCACCTTGAGGGGCGGGGGGGCTGTAAAGACCCAGTACTTC.

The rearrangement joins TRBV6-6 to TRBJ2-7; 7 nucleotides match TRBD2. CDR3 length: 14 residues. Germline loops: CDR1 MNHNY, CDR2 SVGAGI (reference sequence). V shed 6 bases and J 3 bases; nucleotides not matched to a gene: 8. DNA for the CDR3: TGTGCCAGCAGGGCGACTAGCATGAACTACGAGCAGTACTTC. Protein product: CASRATSMNYEQYF.

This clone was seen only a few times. The CDR3 sequence is CASSPLSGKSYEQYF. The DNA of the CDR3 is TGTGCCAGCAGCCCTCTCAGCGGAAAATCCTACGAGCAGTACTTC. The chain links TRBV14 to TRBJ2-7, with a possible D match to TRBD2 (5 bases). Looked up from germline, CDR1 is SGHDN and CDR2 is FVKESK. The CDR3 spans 15 residues. The V gene lost 4 bases and the J gene lost 1 base, with 14 bases spanning the gap. The full variable domain, its missing parts supplied by reference TRBV14 and TRBJ2-7, is EAGVTQFPSHSVIEKGQTVTLRCDPISGHDNLYWYRRVMGKEIKFLLHFVKESKQDESGMPNNRFLAERTGGTYSTLKVQPAELEDSGVYFCASSPLSGKSYEQYFGPGTRLTVT.

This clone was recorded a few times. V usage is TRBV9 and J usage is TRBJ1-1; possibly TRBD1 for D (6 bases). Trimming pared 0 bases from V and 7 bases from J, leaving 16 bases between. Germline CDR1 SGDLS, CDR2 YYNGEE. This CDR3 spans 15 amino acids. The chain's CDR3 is CASSVEGQTRSEAFF. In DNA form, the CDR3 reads TGTGCCAGCAGCGTAGAAGGACAGACCCGAAGTGAAGCTTTCTTT.

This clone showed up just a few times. The CDR3 nucleotides are TGTGCCAGCAGCCTAGGGACACCTAATAGGGGGAATCAGCCCCAGCATTTT. Translation gives CASSLGTPNRGNQPQHF. V usage is TRBV2 and J usage is TRBJ1-5; tentative D call: TRBD1 (6 bases). V was trimmed by 6 bases and J by 4 bases, leaving 22 bases between them. The CDR3 covers 17 residues. Germline CDR1 is SNHLY and CDR2 is FYNNEI.

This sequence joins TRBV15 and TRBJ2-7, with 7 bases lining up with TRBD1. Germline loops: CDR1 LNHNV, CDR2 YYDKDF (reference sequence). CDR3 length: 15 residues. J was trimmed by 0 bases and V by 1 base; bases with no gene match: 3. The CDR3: CATSRGRGSSYEQYF. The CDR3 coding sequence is TGTGCCACCAGCAGAGGCAGGGGGAGCTCCTACGAGCAGTACTTC. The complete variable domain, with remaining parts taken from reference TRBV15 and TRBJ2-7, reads DAMVIQNPRYQVTQFGKPVTLSCSQTLNHNVMYWYQQKSSQAPKLLFHYYDKDFNNEADTPDNFQSRRPNTSFCFLDIRSPGLGDTAMYLCATSRGRGSSYEQYFGPGTRLTVT.

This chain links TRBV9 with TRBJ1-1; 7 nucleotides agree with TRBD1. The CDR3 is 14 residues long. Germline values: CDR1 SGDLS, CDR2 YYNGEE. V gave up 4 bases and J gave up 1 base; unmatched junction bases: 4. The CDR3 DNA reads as TGTGCCAGCAGCTTACCAGGGGGGAACACTGAAGCTTTCTTT. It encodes CASSLPGGNTEAFF. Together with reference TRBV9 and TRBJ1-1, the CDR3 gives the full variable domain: DSGVTQTPKHLITATGQRVTLRCSPRSGDLSVYWYQQSLDQGLQFLIQYYNGEERAKGNILERFSAQQFPDLHSELNLSSLELGDSALYFCASSLPGGNTEAFFGQGTRLTVV.

CDR3 protein: CASSVEEGTRSSYNSPLHF. CDR3 in DNA: TGTGCCAGCAGCGTAGAAGAAGGGACACGGAGCTCCTATAATTCACCCCTCCACTTT. V and J are TRBV9 and TRBJ1-6; D possibly corresponds to TRBD1 (6 bases). This CDR3 has 19 amino acids. The ends were cut back, 0 bases at V and 0 bases at J, with 16 bases in the middle. Germline values: CDR1 SGDLS, CDR2 YYNGEE. The whole variable domain, filled in from reference TRBV9 and TRBJ1-6, reads DSGVTQTPKHLITATGQRVTLRCSPRSGDLSVYWYQQSLDQGLQFLIQYYNGEERAKGNILERFSAQQFPDLHSELNLSSLELGDSALYFCASSVEEGTRSSYNSPLHFGNGTRLTVT.

CDR3: CASSATDSNQPQHF. CDR3 DNA: TGTGCCAGCAGCGCCACTGATAGCAATCAGCCCCAGCATTTT. This chain links TRBV9 with TRBJ1-5, with D unclear. The length of the CDR3 is 14 residues. Germline-derived CDR1 and CDR2 are SGDLS and YYNGEE. Trimming left V 3 bases short and J 0 bases short, with 7 bases between.